The 7 T cell receptor beta chains given below trace back to one sample, sequenced in a study of shared clonotypes between healthy human individuals. Sequenced by immunoSEQ multiplex PCR; TCRdb stores in-frame clones only, minus some. Of 470,000 or so clones in the sample, around 80% were seen once. The sequencing sample was made of PBMCs. These receptors were collected from a woman aged 40 to 50 in good health. Some clones in this sample may be carry-over from other donors' samples.

The chain combines TRBV7-2 with TRBJ2-7; D is perhaps TRBD2 (6 bases). Germline CDR1 SGHTA, CDR2 FQGNSA. Trimming took off 6 bases at V and 2 bases at J, with 14 bases between the two ends. The CDR3 is 14 amino acids. The chain's CDR3 is CASSLSGLTYEQYF. The CDR3 DNA reads as TGTGCCAGCAGTTTAAGCGGGCTCACCTACGAGCAGTACTTC.

V usage is TRBV11-2 and J usage is TRBJ2-3; D is uncertain. Trimming left V 7 bases short and J 8 bases short, with 22 bases between. Germline V gene lookup returns CDR1 SGHAT and CDR2 FQNNGV. CDR3 length: 15 amino acids. Written as DNA, the CDR3 is TGTGCCAGCAACCCAGGAACTAACCAAATCGGTACGCAGTATTTT. Protein sequence: CASNPGTNQIGTQYF.

The count of this clone is one. The J gene is TRBJ2-6, the V gene TRBV7-2, with 7 bases matching TRBD1. The germline gives CDR1 SGHTA, CDR2 FQGNSA. This CDR3 is 18 amino acids long. The V and J ends lost 5 bases and 0 bases, in that order; junction bases with no gene match: 10. CDR3 sequence (DNA): TGTGCCAGCAGCCCGCAGACAGGGAGTGGCTCTGGGGCCAACGTCCTGACTTTC. Protein sequence: CASSPQTGSGSGANVLTF.

There are many counts of this clone. This sequence joins TRBV10-3 and TRBJ1-5; no definite D call. V shed 1 base and J shed 4 bases, with 8 bases lying between them. CDR3 size: 14 residues. The germline gives CDR1 ENHRY, CDR2 SYGVKD. The CDR3: CAISELGRNQPQHF. The DNA for the CDR3 is TGTGCCATCAGTGAGTTGGGCAGAAATCAGCCCCAGCATTTT.

This sequence joins TRBV5-1 and TRBJ2-5; TRBD1 or TRBD2 may be the D gene (5 bases each). Germline CDR1 and CDR2: SGHRS and YFSETQ. The CDR3 runs to 16 residues. With 3 bases removed from V and 1 base from J, the gap between germline ends came to 16 bases. CDR3 DNA: TGCGCCAGCAGCTGGGACGGAGGACGAACCCAAGAGACCCAGTACTTC. Its protein product is CASSWDGGRTQETQYF.

The chain joins TRBV5-8 to TRBJ2-7; no clear D gene. The CDR3 length is 15 residues. V was cut by 1 base and J by 5 bases, with 16 bases left in between. CDR1 is SGHTS and CDR2 is YDEGEE in the germline V gene. Here the CDR3 DNA reads TGTGCCAGCAGCTTGTTGCCGTCCAGGTTCAACGAGCAGTACTTC. Amino acids: CASSLLPSRFNEQYF.

The genes are TRBV29-1 and TRBJ2-1; the D call may be TRBD1 or TRBD2 (5 bases each). The V end was cut by 6 bases, the J end by 7 bases, with 16 bases between. Germline V lookup: CDR1 SQVTM, CDR2 ANQGSEA. CDR3 length equals 13 residues. This CDR3 reads CSVGRLASNEQFF. The CDR3 DNA is TGCAGCGTGGGGCGGCTAGCCTCAAATGAGCAGTTCTTC.